Listed below are T cell receptor beta chains from one sample, sequenced in a study of radiotherapy plus CTLA-4 blockade in lung cancer. Sequenced by immunoSEQ multiplex PCR; TCRdb stores in-frame clones only, minus some. The table has 52,000 or so clones, roughly 84% seen once. The specimen was peripheral blood, collected from a patient treated with radiotherapy plus ipilimumab. The receptors originated from a human donor with non-small cell lung cancer who had a partial response to radiotherapy plus ipilimumab. Each CDR3 is given without its conserved first and last residue. Size values are once, few and many counts, or a class for expanded clones, and some rows have none.

size	V	J	length	CDR3
NA	TRBV30	TRBJ1-6	10	AWETGNSPLH
few	TRBV19	TRBJ2-3	11	ASSIRTGDTQY
few	TRBV6-1	TRBJ1-4	13	ASSPQGWVNEKLF
NA	TRBV6-1	TRBJ1-6	14	ASSATTGVLNSPLH
NA	TRBV19	TRBJ1-5	13	ASTPTDRNHQPQH
NA	TRBV19	TRBJ2-1	15	ASSTPWTSGKYNEQF
NA	TRBV18	TRBJ1-4	12	ASRLGPTNEKLF
NA	TRBV7-2	TRBJ1-2	13	ASSLAVKSGDGYT
NA	TRBV7-5	TRBJ2-4	18	VRSLEGLAGFSIAKNIQY
NA	TRBV7-8	TRBJ1-5	13	ASSLRTNSNQPQH
NA	TRBV7-6	TRBJ1-2	12	ASSLGDRGYGYT
NA	TRBV9	TRBJ2-3	11	ASSGGSTDTQY
NA	TRBV7-9	TRBJ1-5	12	ASRPGQGNQPQH
NA	TRBV19	TRBJ1-1	12	ASSGKGRRTEAF
once	TRBV2	TRBJ1-6	12	ASRLQGVGSPLH
NA	TRBV5-1	TRBJ2-5	9	ASSAGETQY
NA	TRBV28	TRBJ2-2	12	ASSWTGNTGELF